This T cell receptor beta chain was identified during a study of blood T cell repertoires in COVID-19. Study as a whole: The United States, Italy and Spain provided the acute and convalescent COVID-19 samples.

Profiled with immunoSEQ multiplex PCR; TCRdb holds only in-frame clones, not every one. The data hold 250,000 or so clones, with roughly 85% observed a single time. Per the germline V gene, CDR1 is LNHNV and CDR2 is YYDKDF (reference sequence). The V gene lost 0 bases and the J gene lost 1 base, with 9 bases spanning the gap. This CDR3 has 15 residues. Across under 25 US areas, participants ranged in age from about 18 to 89 years. Resolution of symptoms, clearance, or two negative PCRs was present in recovered Cohort 3 donors. V gene TRBV15 combines with J gene TRBJ2-5, with D hard to call. This TCR was sampled from a man between 25 and 39 years old who had recovered from COVID-19. The source material was PBMCs or T cells enriched from blood (not recorded which). The CDR3 sequence: CATSRDQAAQETQYF. In DNA, the CDR3 is TGTGCCACCAGCAGAGATCAGGCAGCCCAAGAGACCCAGTACTTC.